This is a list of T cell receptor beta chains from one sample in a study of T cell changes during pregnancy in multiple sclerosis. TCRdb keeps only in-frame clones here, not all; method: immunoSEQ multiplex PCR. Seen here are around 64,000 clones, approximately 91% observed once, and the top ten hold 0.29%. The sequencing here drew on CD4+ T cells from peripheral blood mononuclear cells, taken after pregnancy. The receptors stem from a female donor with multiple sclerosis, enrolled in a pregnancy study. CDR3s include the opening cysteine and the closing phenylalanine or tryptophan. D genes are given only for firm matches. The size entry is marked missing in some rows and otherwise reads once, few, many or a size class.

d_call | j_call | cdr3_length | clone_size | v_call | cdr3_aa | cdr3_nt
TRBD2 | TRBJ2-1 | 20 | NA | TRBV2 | CASSGVLTGTSGRAGDEQFF | TGTGCCAGCAGTGGGGTCCTAACAGGGACTAGCGGGAGGGCCGGGGATGAGCAGTTCTTC
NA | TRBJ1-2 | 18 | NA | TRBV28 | CASSGGPEVGGSRYGYTF | TGTGCCAGCAGTGGGGGACCGGAGGTGGGGGGATCTAGGTATGGCTACACCTTC
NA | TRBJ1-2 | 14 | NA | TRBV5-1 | CASSLEGVWDGYTF | TGCGCCAGCAGCTTGGAGGGGGTTTGGGATGGCTACACCTTC
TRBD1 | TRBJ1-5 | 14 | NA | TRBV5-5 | CASSPSWDREPQHF | TGTGCCAGCAGCCCCTCTTGGGACAGGGAACCCCAGCATTTT
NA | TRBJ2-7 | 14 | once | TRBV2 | CASKPDYSSYEQYF | TGTGCCAGTAAACCCGACTACAGCTCCTACGAGCAGTACTTC
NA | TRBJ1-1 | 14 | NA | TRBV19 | CASSIDRGNTEAFF | TGTGCCAGTAGTATAGATCGAGGGAACACTGAAGCTTTCTTT
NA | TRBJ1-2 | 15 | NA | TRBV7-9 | CASSSIRVANYGYTF | TGTGCCAGCAGCTCTATCAGGGTCGCCAACTATGGCTACACCTTC
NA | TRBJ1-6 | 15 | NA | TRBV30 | CAWSAVRANNSPLHF | TGTGCCTGGAGTGCGGTGAGGGCAAATAATTCACCCCTCCACTTT
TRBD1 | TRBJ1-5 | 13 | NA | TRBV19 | CASSKDRNQPQHF | TGTGCCAGTAGTAAGGACAGGAATCAGCCCCAGCATTTT
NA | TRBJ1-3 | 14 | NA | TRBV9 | CASSPELSGNTIYF | TGTGCCAGCAGCCCCGAGCTCTCTGGAAACACCATATATTTT
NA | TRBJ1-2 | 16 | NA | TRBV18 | CASSPYSTTGTTGYTF | TGTGCCAGCTCACCGTATTCTACCACAGGGACTACTGGCTACACCTTC